The text below deals with one TCR beta chain. The target antigen is unknown. These data belong to a study of T cell responses to AZD1222 COVID-19 vaccine. Study-wide findings and caveats: At baseline, seropositivity was found in only six or seven AZD1222 recipients.

Clones were read by immunoSEQ multiplex PCR, and TCRdb kept only the in-frame ones, dropping some. The sample comprises 100,000 to 120,000 clones, 94% of which are singletons, and about 3.1% rests with the top ten. The V end lost 3 bases, the J end lost 1 base, and 16 bases lay between the germline ends. Germline V gene lookup returns CDR1 SGHRS and CDR2 YFSETQ. The CDR3 extends over 16 amino acids. Sequencing was performed on peripheral blood, taken 28 days after the second AZD1222 dose. The gene calls are TRBV5-1 and TRBJ1-1; D is ambiguous. The source is an adult who received the AZD1222 COVID-19 vaccine. CDR3 DNA: TGCGCCAGCAGCTCCAGAAGTGGGGTAGGGAACACTGAAGCTTTCTTT. Its protein product is CASSSRSGVGNTEAFF.